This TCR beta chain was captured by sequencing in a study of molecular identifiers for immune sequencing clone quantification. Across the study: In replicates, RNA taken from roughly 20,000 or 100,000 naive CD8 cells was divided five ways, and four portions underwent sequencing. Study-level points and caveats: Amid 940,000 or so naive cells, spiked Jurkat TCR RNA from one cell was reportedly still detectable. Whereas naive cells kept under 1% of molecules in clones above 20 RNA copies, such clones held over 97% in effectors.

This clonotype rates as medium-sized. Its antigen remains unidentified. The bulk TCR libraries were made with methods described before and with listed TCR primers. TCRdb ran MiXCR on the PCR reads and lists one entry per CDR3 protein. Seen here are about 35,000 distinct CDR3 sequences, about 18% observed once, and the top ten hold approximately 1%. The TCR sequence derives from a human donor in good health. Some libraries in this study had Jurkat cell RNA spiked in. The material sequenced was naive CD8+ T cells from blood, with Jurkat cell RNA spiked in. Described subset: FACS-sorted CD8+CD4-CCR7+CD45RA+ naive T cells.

CDR3 coding DNA: TGTGCCAGCAGCCCCCTTATGACGGCAGATACGCAGTATTTT. It is translated as CASSPLMTADTQYF. V usage is TRBV14 and J usage is TRBJ2-3; D not certain. V shed 4 bases and J shed 4 bases, with 12 bases lying between them. Germline V gives CDR1 SGHDN, CDR2 FVKESK. This CDR3 is 14 amino acids long.